The rows below give T cell receptor beta chains drawn from one sample of a study of shared clonotypes between healthy human individuals. TCRdb's table, derived via immunoSEQ multiplex PCR, lists solely in-frame clones and lacks some. Here the sample spans about 1.5 million clones, 95% to 99% being singletons. The sequencing input was naive CD4+ T cells sorted from blood. The source of these receptors is a young man in good health. Both conserved end residues are part of each CDR3. Fields, in order: D gene, J gene, CDR3 length, V gene, clone size, CDR3 DNA, CDR3 protein. A D gene is named only where the DNA matches it firmly. For some rows the clone size is stated as once, few or many, or as a class when expanded; others skip it.

NA	TRBJ2-1	13	TRBV14	NA	TGTGCCAGCAGCCGGTGGGAAGGGAGGGAGCAGTTCTTC	CASSRWEGREQFF
TRBD2	TRBJ2-1	16	TRBV30	NA	TGTGCCTGGGGGGGGACTAGCGGAAATGCCTACAATGAGCAGTTCTTC	CAWGGTSGNAYNEQFF
TRBD1	TRBJ1-5	14	TRBV30	once	TGTGCCTGGAGTGGACAGGGTGGGACTCAGCCCCAGCATTTT	CAWSGQGGTQPQHF
NA	TRBJ1-4	13	TRBV4-1	NA	TGCGCCAGCAGCCAAATGGCTAATGAAAAACTGTTTTTT	CASSQMANEKLFF
NA	TRBJ2-1	15	TRBV27	once	TGTGCCAGCACCCCCCGCGGACAGCGCGACAATGAGCAGTTCTTC	CASTPRGQRDNEQFF
NA	TRBJ2-3	11	TRBV20-1	NA	TGCAGTGCTTCAATCTTGGATACGCAGTATTTT	CSASILDTQYF
NA	TRBJ2-7	14	TRBV28	NA	TGTGCCAGCAAATCCGGACAGGCTAGAGCTAGCGTGTACTTC	CASKSGQARASVYF
NA	TRBJ2-1	15	TRBV5-1	NA	TGCGCCAGCAGCGAGGGGCTAGTCGCGCACAATGAGCAGTTCTTC	CASSEGLVAHNEQFF
NA	TRBJ1-2	16	TRBV11-2	NA	TGTGCCAGCAGAGTCCTGAGAGGGAAGGGCAACTATGGCTACACCTTC	CASRVLRGKGNYGYTF
NA	TRBJ2-3	17	TRBV29-1	once	TGCAGCGTTGAAGCAACGCCCGACCGGGGGAGCACAGATACGCAGTATTTT	CSVEATPDRGSTDTQYF
NA	TRBJ2-7	15	TRBV7-2	NA	TGTGCCAGCAGCTTAGTCATGTGGGATTCCTACGAGCAGTACTTC	CASSLVMWDSYEQYF
NA	TRBJ2-1	13	TRBV11-2	NA	TGTGCCAGCAGCTCCCCGCTTCCGGGAAAGCAGTTCTTC	CASSSPLPGKQFF
TRBD2	TRBJ2-1	17	TRBV7-2	NA	TGTGCCAGCAGCTCAGGACTAGCGGGAGACGGGTACAATGAGCAGTTCTTC	CASSSGLAGDGYNEQFF
NA	TRBJ2-7	12	TRBV11-2	NA	TGTGCCAGCCGCCATGTGACCGACGAGCAGTACTTC	CASRHVTDEQYF
TRBD1	TRBJ2-3	21	TRBV2	NA	TGTGCCAGTAGAGCCCAACCGGGACAGGGGGTCGCTAGCGGGACCACAGATACGCAGTATTTT	CASRAQPGQGVASGTTDTQYF
NA	TRBJ2-3	13	TRBV29-1	NA	TGCAGCATCGGGGGCGCCAGCACAGATACGCAGTATTTT	CSIGGASTDTQYF
NA	TRBJ2-5	13	TRBV7-9	NA	TGTGCCAGCAGCGCCCTCGGCCAAGAGACCCAGTACTTC	CASSALGQETQYF
TRBD2	TRBJ2-1	15	TRBV7-2	NA	TGTGCCAGCAGCCCGAGACTAGCGGGAGTGAGGGAGCAGTTCTTC	CASSPRLAGVREQFF
NA	TRBJ1-1	15	TRBV28	NA	TGTGCCAGCAGCCTCTATAACCTGGGGAACACTGAAGCTTTCTTT	CASSLYNLGNTEAFF
NA	TRBJ1-5	16	TRBV19	NA	TGTGCCAGTACCTCGACGGGCACGAGGGGCAATCAGCCCCAGCATTTT	CASTSTGTRGNQPQHF
TRBD1	TRBJ2-7	13	TRBV2	NA	TGTGCCACCTCCGGGACAGGCTCCTCCGAGCAGTACTTC	CATSGTGSSEQYF
NA	TRBJ2-7	15	TRBV28	once	TGTGCCAGCAGCCGACCGGGCCAGGGAACCTACGAGCAGTACTTC	CASSRPGQGTYEQYF
NA	TRBJ2-5	14	TRBV7-6	NA	TGTGCCAGCAGCAATCGACTAGTGGGTGAGACCCAGTACTTC	CASSNRLVGETQYF
NA	TRBJ2-7	12	TRBV18	NA	TGTGCCAGCTCACCGGGGGCCGAGGAGCAGTACTTC	CASSPGAEEQYF
NA	TRBJ2-1	17	TRBV19	NA	TGTGCCAGTAGTATAGCGGGCAGGCCGAAGCCCTACAATGAGCAGTTCTTC	CASSIAGRPKPYNEQFF
NA	TRBJ2-5	15	TRBV27	NA	TGTGCCAGCAGTTTATTTTCAGGGACCCGGGAGACCCAGTACTTC	CASSLFSGTRETQYF
NA	TRBJ2-7	12	TRBV4-1	once	TGCGCCAGCAGCCAAGTTGCGAACGAGCAGTACTTC	CASSQVANEQYF
NA	TRBJ2-3	13	TRBV7-9	NA	TGTGCCAGCAGCCGCCGGGACACAGATACGCAGTATTTT	CASSRRDTDTQYF
NA	TRBJ2-7	11	TRBV29-1	NA	TGCAGCGTTGGGGCCCCCTACGAGCAGTACTTC	CSVGAPYEQYF
TRBD1	TRBJ1-2	13	TRBV5-4	once	TGTGCCAGCAGGGGGACAGCGAACTATGGCTACACCTTC	CASRGTANYGYTF
TRBD1	TRBJ2-6	18	TRBV28	NA	TGTGCCAGCAGTCGAAACAGGGGGCTGGGCGCTGGGGCCAACGTCCTGACTTTC	CASSRNRGLGAGANVLTF
TRBD1	TRBJ2-2	18	TRBV28	NA	TGTGCCAGCAGCGGTCCCAGACAGGGCATGGACCTCACCGGGGAGCTGTTTTTT	CASSGPRQGMDLTGELFF
TRBD1	TRBJ1-3	16	TRBV7-8	NA	TGTGCCAGCAGCCCTGGCTACAGGGGCTCTGGAAACACCATATATTTT	CASSPGYRGSGNTIYF
NA	TRBJ2-3	15	TRBV7-9	NA	TGTGCCAGCAGCTCCAGGAGGGGCCGCACAGATACGCAGTATTTT	CASSSRRGRTDTQYF
TRBD2	TRBJ2-3	18	TRBV7-9	NA	TGTGCCAGCAGCCCAGGGACTAGCGGGAGGGCCGAGATAGATACGCAGTACTTT	CASSPGTSGRAEIDTQYF
NA	TRBJ2-2	16	TRBV27	NA	TGTGCCAGCAGTTTATCGGGAGGCCCTCGGACCGGGGAGCTGTTTTTT	CASSLSGGPRTGELFF
NA	TRBJ2-7	11	TRBV29-1	NA	TGCAGCGTTTCCTATATCGCGGAGCAGTACTTC	CSVSYIAEQYF
TRBD1	TRBJ1-2	15	TRBV5-1	once	TGCGCCAGCAGCTTGGGGACAGGGGGCACCTATGGCTACACCTTC	CASSLGTGGTYGYTF
NA	TRBJ1-4	15	TRBV6-1	NA	TGTGCCAGCAGTCAACAGACCGCAACTAATGAAAAACTGTTTTTT	CASSQQTATNEKLFF
NA	TRBJ1-5	13	TRBV28	NA	TGTGCCAGCAACCTCCGGGGGAATCAGCCCCAGCATTTT	CASNLRGNQPQHF
TRBD1	TRBJ2-7	15	TRBV18	NA	TGTGCCAGCTCACAGGGGACAGGGACATTTCTGGTGCAGTACTTC	CASSQGTGTFLVQYF
NA	TRBJ2-1	13	TRBV4-3	NA	TGCGCCAGCAGGCGGACTAATTACAATGAGCAGTTCTTC	CASRRTNYNEQFF
NA	TRBJ1-4	14	TRBV25-1	NA	TGTGCCAGCAGTGAGGCCCTCCCTACCGAAAAACTGTTTTTT	CASSEALPTEKLFF
NA	TRBJ2-7	12	TRBV7-9	NA	TGTGCCAGCAGCGCGATTGGCTACGAGCAGTACTTC	CASSAIGYEQYF
NA	TRBJ2-2	15	TRBV2	NA	TGTGCCAGCATAGAGAACAGCCCGTCCCCCGGGGAGCTGTTTTTT	CASIENSPSPGELFF
TRBD1	TRBJ2-7	11	TRBV20-1	NA	TGCAGTGGACAGGGCTCCTACGAGCAGTACTTC	CSGQGSYEQYF
NA	TRBJ2-1	16	TRBV5-1	NA	TGCGCCAGCAGCTTGGTCGGACAAAGCTCCTACAATGAGCAGTTCTTC	CASSLVGQSSYNEQFF
TRBD2	TRBJ2-5	17	TRBV2	NA	TGTGCCATCCTGACCCCTGGGACTAGCGGAAAACAAGAGACCCAGTACTTC	CAILTPGTSGKQETQYF
NA	TRBJ2-1	17	TRBV9	NA	TGTGCCAGCACCCCGTCCGGGACCCTGATTTCTTACAATGAGCAGTTCTTC	CASTPSGTLISYNEQFF
NA	TRBJ2-1	15	TRBV28	NA	TGTGCCAGCAGCCCCTTGGGGGAGTCCTACAATGAGCAGTTCTTC	CASSPLGESYNEQFF
TRBD1	TRBJ1-1	15	TRBV5-6	NA	TGTGCCAGCAGCACGAGGGACAGGGAGAACACTGAAGCTTTCTTT	CASSTRDRENTEAFF
NA	TRBJ2-1	15	TRBV7-9	NA	TGTGCCAGCAGCTTAGCAGGACTTCCAAACAATGAGCAGTTCTTC	CASSLAGLPNNEQFF
TRBD1	TRBJ2-5	16	TRBV25-1	NA	TGTGCCAGCAGTGATCAGGACAGGGGGCGCCGGGAGACCCAGTACTTC	CASSDQDRGRRETQYF
NA	TRBJ2-7	13	TRBV18	NA	TGTGCCAGCTCACCAACGGGGCTCTACGAGCAGTACTTC	CASSPTGLYEQYF